This T cell receptor beta chain emerged from a study of cytomegalovirus exposure and HLA in healthy donors. Study overall: As released early, the data held 70 million to 95 million unique TCRs from HLA-typed donors.

With respect to this clone: No antigen is known for it.

It was with 60 Vbeta and 13 Jbeta primers that the PCR ran. TCRdb keeps only in-frame clones here, not all; method: immunoSEQ multiplex PCR. The sample records roughly 100,000 clones, more than 65% being singletons. Findings of the study overall: In a later analysis, several top co-occurrence clusters appeared linked to parvovirus B19, influenza, CMV and Epstein-Barr virus. Follow-up analysis later connected one missense variant in DCLRE1C with trimming of TCR beta V- and J-genes. The productive fraction for most TCR beta V segments was about 87% or about 30% in an earlier analysis.

CDR3 size: 15 residues. Germline loops: CDR1 SGHTA, CDR2 FQGNSA. Losses at the gene ends were 6 bases for V and 3 bases for J; bases not matched to a gene: 4. Sequencing input: PBMCs. This TCR came from a boy under 18 in good health and CMV-seronegative. This chain joins TRBV7-2 and TRBJ2-1, with 11 bases aligning to TRBD2. CDR3 protein: CASSSSGGFYNEQFF. Here the CDR3 DNA reads TGTGCCAGCAGTTCTAGCGGGGGGTTCTACAATGAGCAGTTCTTC.